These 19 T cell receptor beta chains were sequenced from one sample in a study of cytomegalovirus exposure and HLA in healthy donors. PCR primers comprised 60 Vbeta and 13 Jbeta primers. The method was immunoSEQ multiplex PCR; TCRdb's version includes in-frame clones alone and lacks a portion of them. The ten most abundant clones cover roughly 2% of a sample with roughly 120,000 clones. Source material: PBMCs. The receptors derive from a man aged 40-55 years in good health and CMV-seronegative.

The CDR3 here is CASSSNSENRDRAYNEQFF. The CDR3 DNA reads TGTGCCAGCAGCTCTAATTCCGAAAACCGGGACAGGGCCTACAATGAGCAGTTCTTC. V gene TRBV11-3 combines with J gene TRBJ2-1; 9 bases align to TRBD1. The junction had 15 bases not matched to a gene; V was cut back by 4 bases and J by 2 bases. Looked up from germline, CDR1 is SGHNT and CDR2 is YENEEA. The CDR3 loop spans 19 amino acids.

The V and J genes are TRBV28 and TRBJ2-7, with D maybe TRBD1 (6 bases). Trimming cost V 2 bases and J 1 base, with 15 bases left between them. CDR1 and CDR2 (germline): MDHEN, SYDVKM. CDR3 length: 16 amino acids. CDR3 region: CASSLSTGWRSYEQYF. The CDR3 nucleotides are TGTGCCAGCAGTTTAAGTACAGGGTGGAGATCCTACGAGCAGTACTTC.

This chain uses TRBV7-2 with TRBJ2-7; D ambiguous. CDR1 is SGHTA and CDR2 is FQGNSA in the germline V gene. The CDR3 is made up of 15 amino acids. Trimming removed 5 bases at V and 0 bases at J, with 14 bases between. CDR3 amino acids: CASSPQYSSSYEQYF. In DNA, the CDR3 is TGTGCCAGCAGCCCCCAATACTCGAGCTCCTACGAGCAGTACTTC.

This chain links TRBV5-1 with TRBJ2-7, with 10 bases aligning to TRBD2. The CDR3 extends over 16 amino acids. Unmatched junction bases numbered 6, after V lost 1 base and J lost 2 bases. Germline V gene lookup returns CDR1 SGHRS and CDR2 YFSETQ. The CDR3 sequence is CASSLLLAGNTYEQYF. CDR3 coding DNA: TGCGCCAGCAGCTTGTTACTAGCGGGAAATACCTACGAGCAGTACTTC.

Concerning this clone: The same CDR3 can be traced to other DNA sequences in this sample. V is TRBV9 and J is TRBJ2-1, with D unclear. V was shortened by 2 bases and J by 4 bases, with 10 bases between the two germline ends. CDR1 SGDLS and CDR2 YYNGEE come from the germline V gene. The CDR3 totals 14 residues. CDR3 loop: CASSVGLGYNEQFF. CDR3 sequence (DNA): TGTGCCAGCAGCGTGGGCCTGGGTTACAATGAGCAGTTCTTC.

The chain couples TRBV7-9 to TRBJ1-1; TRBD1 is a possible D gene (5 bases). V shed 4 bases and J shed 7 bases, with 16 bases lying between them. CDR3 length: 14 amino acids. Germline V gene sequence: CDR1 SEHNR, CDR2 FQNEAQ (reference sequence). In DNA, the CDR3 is TGTGCCAGCAGCTCCCGACAGACCGTGGGTGAAGCTTTCTTT. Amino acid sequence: CASSSRQTVGEAFF.

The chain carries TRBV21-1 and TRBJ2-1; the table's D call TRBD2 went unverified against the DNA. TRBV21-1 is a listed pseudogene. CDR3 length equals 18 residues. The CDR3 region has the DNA TGTGCCAGCAGCTATTTTCGGCGGGTTAAAGTGGGCTACAATGAGCAGTTCTTC. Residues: CASSYFRRVKVGYNEQFF.

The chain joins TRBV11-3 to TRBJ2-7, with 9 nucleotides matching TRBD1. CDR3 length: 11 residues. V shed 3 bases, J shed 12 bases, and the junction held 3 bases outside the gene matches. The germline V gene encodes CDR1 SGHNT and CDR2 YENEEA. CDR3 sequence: CASSFRDRAYF. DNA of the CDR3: TGTGCCAGCAGCTTCAGGGACAGGGCGTACTTC.

The chain's CDR3 is CASSSGLGGIYEQYF. DNA for the CDR3: TGTGCCAGCAGCTCCGGACTGGGGGGGATATACGAGCAGTACTTC. V is TRBV11-3 and J is TRBJ2-7; 7 nucleotides agree with TRBD2. The germline gives CDR1 SGHNT, CDR2 YENEEA. The V segment lost 4 bases and the J segment 4 bases; nucleotides outside the gene matches: 10. There are 15 residues in the CDR3. The variable domain in full, with the rest retrieved from reference TRBV11-3 and TRBJ2-7, is EAGVVQSPRYKIIEKKQPVAFWCNPISGHNTLYWYLQNLGQGPELLIRYENEEAVDDSQLPKDRFSAERLKGVDSTLKIQPAELGDSAVYLCASSSGLGGIYEQYFGPGTRLTVT.

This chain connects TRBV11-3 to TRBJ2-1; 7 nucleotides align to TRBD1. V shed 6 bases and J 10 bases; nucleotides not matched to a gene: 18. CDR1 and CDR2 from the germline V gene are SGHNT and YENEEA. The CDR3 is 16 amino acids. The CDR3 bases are TGTGCCAGCAGTTATCAGAGGGACAGTGTTTTTACGGAGCAGTTCTTC. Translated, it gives CASSYQRDSVFTEQFF.

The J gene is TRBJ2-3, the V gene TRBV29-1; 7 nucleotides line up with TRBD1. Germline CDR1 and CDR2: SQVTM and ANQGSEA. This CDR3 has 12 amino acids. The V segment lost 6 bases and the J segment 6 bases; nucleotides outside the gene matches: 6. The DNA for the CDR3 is TGCAGCGTCCGACAGGGCGACGATACGCAGTATTTT. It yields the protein CSVRQGDDTQYF.

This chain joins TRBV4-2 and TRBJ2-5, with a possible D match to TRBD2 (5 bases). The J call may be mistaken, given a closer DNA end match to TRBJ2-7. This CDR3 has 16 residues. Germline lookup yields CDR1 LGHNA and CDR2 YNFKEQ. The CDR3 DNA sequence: TGTGCCAGCAGCCAGCACGCCGGAGGTCCCTCCTACGAGCAGTACTTC. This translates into CASSQHAGGPSYEQYF.

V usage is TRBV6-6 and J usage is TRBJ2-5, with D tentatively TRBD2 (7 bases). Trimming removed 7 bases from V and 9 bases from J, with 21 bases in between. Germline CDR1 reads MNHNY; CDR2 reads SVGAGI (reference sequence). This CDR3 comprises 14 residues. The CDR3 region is CASTIGGTTPAQYF. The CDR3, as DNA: TGTGCCAGCACCATAGGGGGGACTACCCCGGCCCAGTACTTC.

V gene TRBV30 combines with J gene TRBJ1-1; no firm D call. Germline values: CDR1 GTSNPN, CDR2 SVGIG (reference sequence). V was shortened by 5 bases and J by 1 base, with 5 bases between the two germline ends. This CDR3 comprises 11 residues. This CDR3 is CAWAGNTEAFF. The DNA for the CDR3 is TGTGCCTGGGCAGGGAACACTGAAGCTTTCTTT.

The CDR3 coding sequence is TGTGCCAGCAGCTTGGGTCCAGGGGCAACCTACGAGCAGTACTTC. Amino acids: CASSLGPGATYEQYF. The J gene is TRBJ2-7, the V gene TRBV5-5, with a weak D call TRBD1 (6 bases). With 0 bases removed from V and 2 bases from J, the gap between germline ends came to 12 bases. Germline V gives CDR1 SGHKS, CDR2 YYEKEE (reference sequence). The CDR3 runs to 15 residues.

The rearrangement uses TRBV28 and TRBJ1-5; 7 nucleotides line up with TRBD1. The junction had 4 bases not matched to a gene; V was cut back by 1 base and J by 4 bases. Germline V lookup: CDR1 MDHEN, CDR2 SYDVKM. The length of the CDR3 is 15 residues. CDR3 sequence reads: CASSLLSTGNQPQHF. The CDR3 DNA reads TGTGCCAGCAGTTTATTGTCGACAGGGAATCAGCCCCAGCATTTT.

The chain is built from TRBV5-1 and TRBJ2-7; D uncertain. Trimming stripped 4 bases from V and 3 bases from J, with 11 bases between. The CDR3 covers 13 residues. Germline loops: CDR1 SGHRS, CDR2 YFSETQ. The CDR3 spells CASSGDPNYEQYF. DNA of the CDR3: TGCGCCAGCAGCGGAGATCCCAACTACGAGCAGTACTTC.

The CDR3 loop is CATSREIGLAKDTQYF. DNA of the CDR3: TGTGCCACCAGCAGAGAGATTGGGCTAGCGAAAGATACGCAGTATTTT. The chain employs TRBV15 and TRBJ2-3; D might be TRBD2 (6 bases). Germline CDR1 is LNHNV and CDR2 is YYDKDF (reference sequence). Trimming shortened V by 0 bases and J by 5 bases, and 15 bases separated the two germline ends. This CDR3 region has 16 residues.

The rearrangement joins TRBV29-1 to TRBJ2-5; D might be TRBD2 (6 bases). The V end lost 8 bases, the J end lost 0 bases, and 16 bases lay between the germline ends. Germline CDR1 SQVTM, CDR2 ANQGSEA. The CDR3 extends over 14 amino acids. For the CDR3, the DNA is TGCAGCCCGCGTAGGAGGGAGTACCAAGAGACCCAGTACTTC. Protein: CSPRRREYQETQYF.